This entry concerns a single T cell receptor (beta chain). Its antigen is as yet unknown. This sample stems from a study of blood T cells in healthy people across ages. General study results and limits: Donors of long life had a larger count of naive CD4+ cells and greater diversity than aged donors.

CDR1 and CDR2 from the germline V gene are MNHNY and SVGAGI (reference sequence). CDR3 size: 14 residues. Trimming removed 2 bases from V and 4 bases from J, with 9 bases in between. The use of a sample-barcoded 5' primer and a J-beta primer mix characterized a second PCR of 7 to 11 cycles. MiXCR, run by TCRdb on the 5' RACE reads, gives a single entry per CDR3 protein. The table lists hundreds of thousands of distinct CDR3 sequences, 53% of them singletons. The TCR comes from an older man in good health. This chain joins TRBV6-6 and TRBJ1-5; D not resolved. Material: blood. DNA of the CDR3: TGTGCCAGCAGTTACACAGAACTTAATCAGCCCCAGCATTTT. Its translation is CASSYTELNQPQHF.